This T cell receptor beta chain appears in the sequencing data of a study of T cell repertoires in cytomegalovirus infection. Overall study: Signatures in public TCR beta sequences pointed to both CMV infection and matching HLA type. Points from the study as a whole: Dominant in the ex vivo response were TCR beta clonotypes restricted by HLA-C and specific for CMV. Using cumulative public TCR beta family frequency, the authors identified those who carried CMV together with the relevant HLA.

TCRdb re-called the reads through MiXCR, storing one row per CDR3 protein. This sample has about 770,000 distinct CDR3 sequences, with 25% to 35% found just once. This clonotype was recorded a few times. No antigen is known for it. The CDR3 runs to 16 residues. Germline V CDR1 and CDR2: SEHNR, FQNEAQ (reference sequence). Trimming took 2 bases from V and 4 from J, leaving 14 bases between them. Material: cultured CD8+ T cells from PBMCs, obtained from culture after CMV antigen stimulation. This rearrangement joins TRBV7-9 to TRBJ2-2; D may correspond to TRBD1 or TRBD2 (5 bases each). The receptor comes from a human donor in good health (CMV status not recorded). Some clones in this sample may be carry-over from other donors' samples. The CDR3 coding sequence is TGTGCCAGCAGCTTAATCACGGGGCAGGTCACCGGGGAGCTGTTTTTT. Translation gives CASSLITGQVTGELFF. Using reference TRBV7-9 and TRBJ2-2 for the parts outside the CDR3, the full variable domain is DTGVSQNPRHKITKRGQNVTFRCDPISEHNRLYWYRQTLGQGPEFLTYFQNEAQLEKSRLLSDRFSAERPKGSFSTLEIQRTEQGDSAMYLCASSLITGQVTGELFFGEGSRLTVL.